The 21 T cell receptor beta chains below were found in one sample sequenced in a study of T cells in Graves' hyperthyroidism and ophthalmopathy. Authors of the study amplified TCR beta CDR3 regions from RNA transcripts. TCR CDR3 underwent first-round RT-PCR with the HTBI primer set. TCRdb recomputed calls from the multiplex PCR reads with MiXCR, one row per CDR3 protein. The sample records 300,000 to 450,000 distinct CDR3 sequences, around 13% being singletons. The material sequenced was blood. These TCRs come from a woman in her sixties or seventies with Graves' hyperthyroidism.

This clonotype was observed at least ten times. The V gene is TRBV18, the J gene TRBJ2-7, with D hard to call. V was trimmed by 1 base and J by 4 bases, leaving 8 bases between them. Germline values: CDR1 KGHSH, CDR2 LQKENI. The CDR3 is 13 residues long. CDR3 in amino acids: CASSPRAGYEQYF. CDR3 DNA sequence: TGTGCCAGCTCACCACGGGCTGGATACGAGCAGTACTTC.

This clonotype came up many times. The rearrangement links TRBV6-1 to TRBJ2-1; a possible D gene is TRBD2 (6 bases). Germline V gene data show CDR1 as MNHNS and CDR2 as SASEGT. This CDR3 comprises 13 residues. V lost 2 bases to trimming and J lost 10 bases, with 12 bases between them. CDR3 loop: CASSERRESEQFF. CDR3 nucleotide sequence: TGTGCCAGCAGTGAACGGCGGGAATCGGAGCAGTTCTTC.

This clonotype has at least ten counts. This chain connects TRBV27 to TRBJ2-5; D may correspond to TRBD1 or TRBD2 (5 bases each). Looked up from germline, CDR1 is MNHEY and CDR2 is SMNVEV (reference sequence). V was cut by 0 bases and J by 2 bases, with 16 bases left in between. The CDR3 is made up of 17 amino acids. The CDR3 protein is CASSLSWGSTKQETQYF. CDR3 coding DNA: TGTGCCAGCAGTTTATCGTGGGGGAGCACGAAACAAGAGACCCAGTACTTC.

The chain has TRBV4-1 and TRBJ2-7; 8 nucleotides match TRBD2. V shed 4 bases, J shed 7 bases, and the junction held 12 bases outside the gene matches. The CDR3 sequence is 15 residues long. Germline assignment: CDR1 MGHRA and CDR2 YSYEKL. The CDR3 DNA follows: TGCGCCAGCAGCCCGACTAGCGCTATCGTGGGAGAGCAGTACTTC. Amino acids: CASSPTSAIVGEQYF.

This clonotype appeared a few times. The CDR3 reads CASSPIQGRMNEQYF. The CDR3, as DNA: TGTGCCAGCAGCCCAATACAGGGTCGGATGAACGAGCAGTACTTC. The chain has TRBV11-2 and TRBJ2-7, with a tentative D call TRBD1 (6 bases). Germline assignment: CDR1 SGHAT and CDR2 FQNNGV. The V gene lost 5 bases and the J gene lost 5 bases, with 19 bases spanning the gap. The CDR3 covers 15 residues. The complete variable domain, with remaining parts taken from reference TRBV11-2 and TRBJ2-7, reads EAGVAQSPRYKIIEKRQSVAFWCNPISGHATLYWYQQILGQGPKLLIQFQNNGVVDDSQLPKDRFSAERLKGVDSTLKIQPAKLEDSAVYLCASSPIQGRMNEQYFGPGTRLTVT.

This clonotype has at least ten counts. The chain has TRBV29-1 and TRBJ2-5, with 7 bases identical to TRBD2. Trimming removed 4 bases from V and 1 base from J; junction bases left unmatched: 3. CDR1 is SQVTM, CDR2 ANQGSEA, per germline. The CDR3 runs to 13 residues. CDR3 in DNA: TGCAGCGTTGGGGCTAGCGGCCAAGAGACCCAGTACTTC. Translated, it gives CSVGASGQETQYF.

This clonotype has ten or more counts. As DNA, the CDR3 is TGTGCCAGCAGGAGTGATCCCCCTAACCAAATACTGACTAGCGGCCCTCGGACCCAGTACTTC. Amino acids: CASRSDPPNQILTSGPRTQYF. The chain links TRBV2 to TRBJ2-5; 9 positions agree with TRBD2. Germline assignment: CDR1 SNHLY and CDR2 FYNNEI. CDR3 size: 21 residues. J gave up 7 bases and V 6 bases, and 30 bases lay outside the gene matches.

This clonotype was observed many times. The V call is TRBV11-2, the J call TRBJ2-3; the D call may be TRBD1 or TRBD2 (5 bases each). This CDR3 is 16 amino acids long. Germline CDR1 is SGHAT and CDR2 is FQNNGV. With 1 base removed from V and 2 bases from J, the gap between germline ends came to 13 bases. CDR3: CASSLGNGAPTDTQYF. For the CDR3, the DNA is TGTGCCAGCAGCTTAGGGAACGGGGCACCCACAGATACGCAGTATTTT.

About this clonotype itself: A much larger clone lies one base from this, so it may be a read error. The chain recombines TRBV24-1 with TRBJ1-1; D unresolved. V gave up 5 bases and J gave up 4 bases, with 10 bases separating them. The CDR3 extends over 13 amino acids. Germline loops: CDR1 KGHDR, CDR2 SFDVKD. CDR3 sequence: CATSGERATEAFF. The CDR3 DNA sequence: TGTGCCACCAGTGGCGAGAGGGCCACTGAAGCTTTCTTT.

In its sample, this clonotype was seen many times. The V call is TRBV11-1, the J call TRBJ2-1, with TRBD2 matching over 10 bases. Germline V gene data show CDR1 as SGHAT and CDR2 as FQDESV (reference sequence). The trim removed 8 bases at V and 4 bases at J, leaving 5 bases unmatched. This CDR3 comprises 14 residues. CDR3 nucleotides: TGTGCCAGCCAACCTAGCGGGAGTTACAATGAGCAGTTCTTC. Its protein product is CASQPSGSYNEQFF.

This clonotype was detected ten times or more. The rearrangement links TRBV11-2 to TRBJ2-7; D might be TRBD1 or TRBD2, each matching 6 bases. Germline CDR1 SGHAT, CDR2 FQNNGV. This CDR3 has 14 amino acids. The V gene lost 5 bases and the J gene lost 3 bases, with 14 bases spanning the gap. In DNA, the CDR3 is TGTGCCAGCAGCAAGGGGGGACCTTTCTACGAGCAGTACTTC. Its translation is CASSKGGPFYEQYF.

This clonotype showed up just a few times. The chain links TRBV18 to TRBJ2-5, with TRBD1 matching over 8 bases. Per germline, CDR1 KGHSH and CDR2 LQKENI. Germline trimming cut 2 bases from V and 4 bases from J; bases unmatched to any gene: 3. CDR3 length: 14 amino acids. CDR3 sequence (DNA): TGTGCCAGCTCACCATCCGGACAGGGAGAGACCCAGTACTTC. This gives the protein CASSPSGQGETQYF.

This clonotype came up many times. This chain uses TRBV5-1 with TRBJ2-7, with D possibly TRBD2 on 6 matching bases. CDR3 size: 18 residues. V dropped 1 base and J dropped 0 bases, with 20 bases sitting between them. Germline loops: CDR1 SGHRS, CDR2 YFSETQ. The CDR3: CASSLRPSGRDLSYEQYF. CDR3 coding DNA: TGCGCCAGCAGCTTGAGGCCCTCTGGGCGGGACCTCTCCTACGAGCAGTACTTC.

This clonotype was detected ten times or more. The V and J genes are TRBV10-3 and TRBJ2-7, with D unresolved. The germline V and J ends were trimmed by 0 bases and 2 bases, with 11 bases remaining between them. The CDR3 extends over 15 amino acids. Per germline, CDR1 ENHRY and CDR2 SYGVKD. The CDR3 loop is CAISESLAITYEQYF. The CDR3 DNA reads TGTGCCATCAGTGAGTCGTTGGCTATAACCTACGAGCAGTACTTC.

This clonotype showed up many times. The chain links TRBV3-1 to TRBJ1-5; 7 nucleotides match TRBD1. The germline CDR1 and CDR2 sequences are LGHDT and YNNKEL (reference sequence). This CDR3 spans 15 amino acids. V shed 1 base and J 4 bases; nucleotides not matched to a gene: 4. The CDR3, as DNA: TGTGCCAGCAGCCAAGGAGGGGGCAGTAATCAGCCCCAGCATTTT. Protein sequence: CASSQGGGSNQPQHF.

The V and J genes are TRBV29-1 and TRBJ1-1; D remains unclear. The CDR3 is 13 residues long. V was shortened by 6 bases and J by 0 bases, with 11 bases between the two germline ends. Germline V gene data show CDR1 as SQVTM and CDR2 as ANQGSEA. CDR3 protein: CSVMKRVNTEAFF. DNA for the CDR3: TGCAGCGTGATGAAAAGGGTGAACACTGAAGCTTTCTTT.

The chain links TRBV5-1 to TRBJ1-1; D is ambiguous. Trimming shortened V by 4 bases and J by 1 base, and 5 bases separated the two germline ends. The germline V gene encodes CDR1 SGHRS and CDR2 YFSETQ. The length of the CDR3 is 12 residues. CDR3 sequence (DNA): TGCGCCAGCAGCACTCAGAACACTGAAGCTTTCTTT. Translating gives CASSTQNTEAFF.

The rearrangement uses TRBV28 and TRBJ2-7; TRBD2 aligns across 11 bases. The CDR3 sequence is 14 residues long. Germline V CDR1 and CDR2: MDHEN, SYDVKM. V lost 6 bases to trimming and J lost 3 bases; unmatched junction nucleotides: 4. The CDR3 reads CASSRLAGNYEQYF. CDR3 bases: TGTGCCAGCAGCAGACTAGCGGGGAACTACGAGCAGTACTTC.

This clonotype has at least ten counts. The chain links TRBV5-8 to TRBJ1-1; maybe TRBD1 (5 bases). Per the germline V gene, CDR1 is SGHTS and CDR2 is YDEGEE. V was pared by 0 bases and J by 5 bases, with 14 bases between. The CDR3 has 15 residues. The CDR3 sequence is CASSLEGLKRTEAFF. Here the CDR3 DNA reads TGTGCCAGCAGCTTGGAGGGGCTGAAGCGGACTGAAGCTTTCTTT. Full variable domain (outside the CDR3, taken from reference TRBV5-8 and TRBJ1-1): EAGVTQSPTHLIKTRGQQATLRCSPISGHTSVYWYQQALGLGLQFLLWYDEGEERNRGNFPPRFSGRQFPNYSSELNVNALELEDSALYLCASSLEGLKRTEAFFGQGTRLTVV.

The sample holds many counts of this clonotype. The chain is built from TRBV3-1 and TRBJ2-3; 7 bases line up with TRBD2. Germline-derived CDR1 and CDR2 are LGHDT and YNNKEL (reference sequence). The CDR3 consists of 15 residues. V shed 3 bases, J shed 11 bases, and the junction held 14 bases outside the gene matches. The CDR3 bases are TGTGCCAGCAGCCACCGACTAGCAAACTTCAATCGGCAGTATTTT. This encodes CASSHRLANFNRQYF.

This clonotype has more than one count but fewer than ten. V usage is TRBV9 and J usage is TRBJ1-3, with a possible D match to TRBD1 (5 bases). Germline values: CDR1 SGDLS, CDR2 YYNGEE. The CDR3 extends over 15 amino acids. V was clipped by 4 bases and J by 4 bases, with 15 bases between them. The CDR3 nucleotides read TGTGCCAGCAGCCCCCGGTCGGGGGGGGGAAACACCATATATTTT. It codes for CASSPRSGGGNTIYF.